Following are 19 T cell receptor beta chains from one sample sequenced in a study of T cells in Graves' hyperthyroidism and ophthalmopathy. RNA transcripts yielded amplified TCR beta CDR3 regions. The TCR CDR3 first-round RT-PCR relied on the HTBI primer set. TCRdb ran MiXCR on the multiplex PCR reads and lists one entry per CDR3 protein. The table records around 400,000 distinct CDR3 sequences, just under 25% of them present only once. Sequencing was carried out using blood. The receptors were gathered from a middle-aged man with Graves' hyperthyroidism.

Points on this clonotype: A much more abundant neighbour one base away suggests this may be a read error. The chain has TRBV18 and TRBJ2-7, with 10 positions matching TRBD1. Germline CDR1 reads KGHSH; CDR2 reads LQKENI. This CDR3 has 14 residues. The CDR3 is CVSSGTGASYEQYF. The CDR3 DNA reads as TGTGTCAGCTCAGGGACAGGGGCCAGCTACGAGCAGTACTTC.

V is TRBV4-1 and J is TRBJ2-7; 12 nucleotides line up with TRBD1. V trimming: 5 bases; J trimming: 7 bases; junction bases outside the gene matches: 9. The CDR3 is 15 residues long. The germline CDR1 and CDR2 sequences are MGHRA and YSYEKL. The CDR3 DNA is TGCGCCAGCAGCAACCCGGGACAGGGGGCTGAAGAGCAGTACTTC. Encoded protein: CASSNPGQGAEEQYF.

This clonotype was observed many times. A junction end diverges from the germline sequence, so it may reflect a read error. V is TRBV4-1 and J is TRBJ2-7; no firm D call. CDR3 size: 12 residues. The germline V gene encodes CDR1 MGHRA and CDR2 YSYEKL. CDR3 in amino acids: CASSPDGYEQYF. The CDR3 nucleotides read TGTGCCAGCAGCCCCGACGGATACGAGCAGTACTTC.

The table lists this clonotype with a few counts. The chain recombines TRBV28 with TRBJ1-1, with TRBD1 as a possible D gene (6 bases). V was trimmed by 1 base and J by 0 bases, leaving 6 bases between them. The CDR3 extends over 14 amino acids. Germline assignment: CDR1 MDHEN and CDR2 SYDVKM. The CDR3 bases are TGTGCCAGCAGTTTATCAGGGGTGAACACTGAAGCTTTCTTT. Translation: CASSLSGVNTEAFF.

The CDR3 nucleotides are TGTGCCAGCCGGGGGGCGAGTCTTATTTCTACTGAAGCTTTCTTT. This codes for CASRGASLISTEAFF. The chain links TRBV12-3 or TRBV12-4 to TRBJ1-1; possible D gene TRBD1, 6 bases. CDR3 length equals 15 residues. V was cut by 8 bases and J by 5 bases, with 21 bases left in between.

The chain couples TRBV27 to TRBJ1-5; 7 nucleotides agree with TRBD1. The V gene's germline CDR1 is MNHEY and CDR2 SMNVEV (reference sequence). This CDR3 region has 12 residues. The J segment lost 6 bases and the V segment lost 5 bases, leaving 1 base of the junction unmatched. The CDR3 region is CASSDRVQPQHF. The CDR3 DNA follows: TGTGCCAGCAGTGACAGGGTTCAGCCCCAGCATTTT.

This chain connects TRBV6-5 to TRBJ1-6; TRBD1 matches at 8 bases. Looked up from germline, CDR1 is MNHEY and CDR2 is SVGAGI. This CDR3 region has 16 residues. V trimming: 0 bases; J trimming: 7 bases; junction bases outside the gene matches: 5. The DNA of the CDR3 is TGTGCCAGCAGTTACTCGAACAGGGGGTTGAATTCACCCCTCCACTTT. Protein: CASSYSNRGLNSPLHF.

This clonotype was recorded at least ten times. The V gene is TRBV12-3 or TRBV12-4, the J gene TRBJ2-5, with TRBD2 matching over 12 bases. J gave up 9 bases and V 2 bases, and 7 bases lay outside the gene matches. This CDR3 has 15 amino acids. In nucleotides, the CDR3 is TGTGCCAGCAGTTTATCCGGGACTAGCGGGTTCGCCCAGTACTTC. Encoded protein: CASSLSGTSGFAQYF.

The chain is built from TRBV5-6 and TRBJ2-3; TRBD2 matches 10 bases. Germline CDR1 is SGHDT and CDR2 is YYEEEE. V lost 2 bases, J lost 0 bases, and 9 bases stayed unmatched. This CDR3 contains 18 residues. CDR3: CASSFGGASGSSTDTQYF. The CDR3 DNA follows: TGTGCCAGCAGCTTTGGCGGGGCTAGCGGGAGTAGCACAGATACGCAGTATTTT.

Many counts were recorded for this clonotype. The rearrangement uses TRBV3-1 and TRBJ1-3, with D unclear. Germline values: CDR1 LGHDT, CDR2 YNNKEL (reference sequence). Trimming cost V 2 bases and J 2 bases, with 13 bases left between them. The CDR3 is 16 residues long. The CDR3 here is CASSQKAGWTGNTIYF. The DNA for the CDR3 is TGTGCCAGCAGCCAAAAAGCGGGGTGGACTGGAAACACCATATATTTT.

The chain couples TRBV19 to TRBJ1-1; D not resolved. This CDR3 spans 14 amino acids. The germline V and J ends were trimmed by 5 bases and 1 base, with 11 bases remaining between them. The germline V gene has CDR1 LNHDA and CDR2 SQIVND (reference sequence). The CDR3 sequence: CASSVQRQNTEAFF. The DNA of the CDR3 is TGTGCCAGTAGTGTACAACGACAGAACACTGAAGCTTTCTTT.

The chain employs TRBV2 and TRBJ2-1; either TRBD1 or TRBD2 may supply D (5 bases each). The CDR3 covers 14 residues. CDR1 is SNHLY and CDR2 is FYNNEI in the germline V gene. V lost 3 bases, J lost 6 bases, and 12 bases lay in between. The CDR3 spells CASSERGPLNEQFF. The CDR3 DNA reads TGTGCCAGCAGTGAGAGGGGCCCCCTCAATGAGCAGTTCTTC.

The chain uses TRBV2 and TRBJ1-4; unclear D gene. CDR3 length: 13 residues. Trimming stripped 3 bases from V and 5 bases from J, with 7 bases between. CDR1 is SNHLY and CDR2 is FYNNEI in the germline V gene. CDR3 bases: TGTGCCAGCAGTGAGAACGGGAATGAAAAACTGTTTTTT. This codes for CASSENGNEKLFF.

This clonotype occurred a few times. The chain carries TRBV28 and TRBJ1-1; D is ambiguous. This CDR3 contains 14 residues. Trimming took off 5 bases at V and 1 base at J, with 11 bases between the two ends. CDR1 and CDR2 from the germline V gene are MDHEN and SYDVKM. The CDR3 sequence is CASSGEKGNTEAFF. CDR3 nucleotide sequence: TGTGCCAGCAGTGGAGAAAAGGGGAACACTGAAGCTTTCTTT.

This clonotype was detected a few times. V usage is TRBV5-1 and J usage is TRBJ2-3, with TRBD2 matching over 11 bases. The CDR3 loop spans 16 amino acids. Germline V lookup: CDR1 SGHRS, CDR2 YFSETQ. Trimming at V came to 4 bases and at J to 6 bases, leaving 10 bases not matched to a gene. Written as DNA, the CDR3 is TGCGCCAGCAGCAATTTAGCGGGAGGGCCAACTGATACGCAGTATTTT. It translates to CASSNLAGGPTDTQYF.

The J gene is TRBJ1-2, the V gene TRBV12-5; no clear D gene. V lost 8 bases and J lost 5, with 15 bases in between. Germline V gives CDR1 LGHNT, CDR2 FRNRAP. CDR3 size: 13 residues. The chain's CDR3 is CASFDGSRYGYTF. In DNA, the CDR3 is TGTGCTAGTTTTGATGGCAGCAGGTATGGCTACACCTTC. Full variable domain (remainder filled in from reference TRBV12-5 and TRBJ1-2): DARVTQTPRHKVTEMGQEVTMRCQPILGHNTVFWYRQTMMQGLELLAYFRNRAPLDDSGMPKDRFSAEMPDATLATLKIQPSEPRDSAVYFCASFDGSRYGYTFGSGTRLTVV.

This clonotype was picked up many times. J is TRBJ1-1 and V is TRBV10-2; D is ambiguous. V was trimmed by 4 bases and J by 3 bases, leaving 12 bases between them. Per the germline V gene, CDR1 is WSHSY and CDR2 is SAAADI. The CDR3 spans 14 residues. In DNA, the CDR3 is TGCGCCAGCAGTGCGGTAGGGTGGGACACTGAAGCTTTCTTT. As protein: CASSAVGWDTEAFF.

The rearrangement uses TRBV6-1 and TRBJ1-1; 7 nucleotides match TRBD1. The trim removed 5 bases at V and 3 bases at J, leaving 12 bases unmatched. CDR1 is MNHNS and CDR2 is SASEGT in the germline V gene. This CDR3 comprises 16 residues. The CDR3 DNA follows: TGTGCCAGCAGTAAAATAACAGGGGCCAGGGACACTGAAGCTTTCTTT. It encodes CASSKITGARDTEAFF.

The rearrangement uses TRBV7-3 and TRBJ2-5; 9 nucleotides align to TRBD2. From germline, CDR1 is SGHTA and CDR2 FQGTGA. CDR3 length equals 13 residues. Trimming took 6 bases from V and 3 from J; bases not matched to a gene: 2. The CDR3 sequence: CASRRLAEETQYF. CDR3 bases: TGTGCCAGCAGAAGACTAGCGGAAGAGACCCAGTACTTC.